This passage covers 9 T cell receptor beta chains from one sample sequenced in a study of blood T cells in healthy people across ages. A second roughly 7 to 12 cycle PCR used barcoded and J-beta primers. TCRdb re-called the 5' RACE reads with MiXCR, one entry per CDR3 protein. This table has about 780,000 distinct CDR3 sequences, about half appearing once. Sequencing was done on a sample of blood. The receptors here all came from an elderly man in good health.

The chain joins TRBV15 to TRBJ1-4; no clear D gene. Germline V gives CDR1 LNHNV, CDR2 YYDKDF (reference sequence). This CDR3 region has 15 residues. The germline V and J ends were trimmed by 0 bases and 7 bases, with 12 bases remaining between them. The CDR3 nucleotides are TGTGCCACCAGCAGAGATCTCTTCGGAAGTGAAAAACTGTTTTTT. As protein: CATSRDLFGSEKLFF.

The chain combines TRBV5-1 with TRBJ2-1, with TRBD2 identical over 10 bases. The J call is doubtful: the DNA matches TRBJ2-7 better. The CDR3 runs to 14 residues. Germline V gene sequence: CDR1 SGHRS, CDR2 YFSETQ. The CDR3 loop reads CASSVELAGQEQYF. The DNA of the CDR3 is TGCGCCAGCAGCGTGGAACTAGCGGGACAAGAGCAGTACTTC.

V gene TRBV28 combines with J gene TRBJ2-7; 14 nucleotides match TRBD2. Germline CDR1 reads MDHEN; CDR2 reads SYDVKM. CDR3 length: 18 residues. The V and J ends lost 3 bases and 2 bases, in that order; junction bases with no gene match: 9. Here the CDR3 reads CASSFHGLAGGIPYEQYF. The DNA of the CDR3 is TGTGCCAGCAGTTTCCACGGACTAGCGGGAGGTATTCCCTACGAGCAGTACTTC.

This sequence joins TRBV9 and TRBJ2-4, with 7 bases aligning to TRBD1. Matching the DNA end better, TRBJ2-5 makes the J call doubtful. The CDR3 spans 17 residues. Germline values: CDR1 SGDLS, CDR2 YYNGEE. The CDR3 DNA reads TGTGCCAGCAGCGTAGCCGATTGGGGTACAGGGGAAGAGACCCAGTACTTC. Amino acid sequence: CASSVADWGTGEETQYF.

This chain links TRBV5-1 with TRBJ1-6, with a weak D call TRBD1 (6 bases). V dropped 7 bases and J dropped 9 bases, with 17 bases sitting between them. Germline values: CDR1 SGHRS, CDR2 YFSETQ. The CDR3 runs 14 residues. The CDR3 DNA reads TGCGCCAGCGGAACGGGACACGACGTTTCACCCCTCCACTTT. This gives the protein CASGTGHDVSPLHF.

Worth noting for this clonotype: A read error may be the cause here, since a much bigger clone is one base away. This chain joins TRBV20-1 and TRBJ2-7, with 8 bases fitting TRBD1. The DNA end lines up better with TRBJ2-5; the J call may be wrong. The germline V gene encodes CDR1 DFQATT and CDR2 SNEGSKA (reference sequence). This CDR3 is 14 amino acids long. The CDR3 DNA follows: TGCAGTGCTCGGACAGGGAGGAATTTTGGGACCCAGTACTTC. As protein: CSARTGRNFGTQYF.

For this clonotype: A much larger clone is a single base away; this may be a read error. The chain is built from TRBV20-1 and TRBJ2-3; TRBD1 or TRBD2 may be the D gene (6 bases each). The germline V and J ends were trimmed by 6 bases and 2 bases, with 18 bases remaining between them. Germline CDR1 DFQATT, CDR2 SNEGSKA (reference sequence). The CDR3 covers 15 residues. The CDR3 reads CSADGPGAHTDTQYF. The CDR3 DNA reads TGCAGTGCCGACGGACCGGGGGCGCACACAGATACGCAGTATTTT.

V is TRBV29-1 and J is TRBJ2-3; the D call may be TRBD1 or TRBD2 (7 bases each). Germline V gene data show CDR1 as SQVTM and CDR2 as ANQGSEA. The V end was cut by 6 bases, the J end by 2 bases, with 15 bases between. The CDR3 covers 14 residues. CDR3 in amino acids: CSVSRGGLTDTQYF. The CDR3 nucleotides read TGCAGCGTATCCAGGGGGGGGCTCACAGATACGCAGTATTTT.

The chain recombines TRBV28 with TRBJ2-5; TRBD2 matches 10 bases. V lost 7 bases, J lost 11 bases, and 19 bases stayed unmatched. This CDR3 is 16 amino acids long. Germline-derived CDR1 and CDR2 are MDHEN and SYDVKM. The CDR3 region is CASTTTASGRYNEQYF. In DNA form, the CDR3 reads TGTGCCAGCACCACGACTGCTAGCGGGAGATATAATGAGCAGTACTTC.